These T cell receptor beta chains were read from a single sample in a study of T cells in Graves' hyperthyroidism and ophthalmopathy. TCRdb ran MiXCR on the multiplex PCR reads and lists one entry per CDR3 protein. This table has approximately 500,000 distinct CDR3 sequences, approximately 44% appearing once. Input material: peripheral blood or thyroid tissue (not recorded which). Receptor source: a woman aged 18-29 years with Graves' hyperthyroidism. Both conserved end residues are part of each CDR3. D genes are given only for firm matches. Size tells how often a clone was seen (once, few, many) or the class of an expanded clone, and some rows leave it out.

V	size	J	D	DNA	CDR3
TRBV19	once	TRBJ1-5	.	TGTGCCAGTAGTAGGGGATATGGCAATCAGCCCCAGCATTTT	CASSRGYGNQPQHF
TRBV7-2	few	TRBJ2-1	TRBD2	TGTGCCAGCAGCCAAGGACTCGGCCTAGCGGAGGACAATGAGCAGTTCTTC	CASSQGLGLAEDNEQFF
TRBV19	.	TRBJ1-1	.	TGTGCCAGTAAAGCGGGGAGGCTGAACACTGAAGCTTTCTTT	CASKAGRLNTEAFF
TRBV7-2	.	TRBJ2-3	.	TGTGCCAGCAGCCCCGGCGGGGCCGATACGCAGTATTTT	CASSPGGADTQYF
TRBV12-3/TRBV12-4	many	TRBJ2-7	.	TGTGCCAGCAGTTCCGCCGGACAAACCTACGAGCAGTACTTC	CASSSAGQTYEQYF
TRBV7-2	.	TRBJ2-5	TRBD1	TGTGCCAGCAGCTTGGAGGGACAGGGGGGGATTGGCCAGTACTTC	CASSLEGQGGIGQYF
TRBV2	.	TRBJ2-3	TRBD2	TGTGCCACCAGTGATGCCGGGAGCGGGGGAGATACGCAGTATTTT	CATSDAGSGGDTQYF
TRBV15	.	TRBJ1-2	.	TGTGCCACCAGCAGGCTTTGGGGCTACACCTTC	CATSRLWGYTF
TRBV11-2	.	TRBJ1-2	.	TGTGCCAGCAGCTTAGGCCTAGCGGGAGATGAGCATGGCTACACCTTC	CASSLGLAGDEHGYTF
TRBV10-3	once	TRBJ2-7	.	TGTGCTAGACCCCGACAGCGCCAATACGAGCAGTACTTC	CARPRQRQYEQYF
TRBV10-3	few	TRBJ2-7	.	TGTGCCATCAGTGGGGTTGACTACGAGCAGTACTTC	CAISGVDYEQYF
TRBV6-5	few	TRBJ1-4	.	TGTGCCAGCAGTTACCAAAGGGAAAAACTGTTTTTT	CASSYQREKLFF
TRBV4-3	.	TRBJ2-7	.	TGCGCCAGCAGCCAAGGGTTAGCGGTCTCCTACGAGCAGTACTTC	CASSQGLAVSYEQYF
TRBV7-9	.	TRBJ2-1	.	TGTGCCAGCAGCAACCCCTCGGACTTCAAGTCCGGCAATGAGCAGTTCTTC	CASSNPSDFKSGNEQFF
TRBV10-3	few	TRBJ1-2	TRBD1	TGTGCCATCAGAGGACAGGACTGGGGGTATGGCTACACCTTC	CAIRGQDWGYGYTF
TRBV11-1	.	TRBJ2-6	.	TGTGCCAGCAGCTGGGACAACGTCCTGACTTTC	CASSWDNVLTF
TRBV7-3	.	TRBJ1-1	.	TGTGCCAGCAGTGGGACTAGCGGGAGCCCTGAAGCTTTCTTT	CASSGTSGSPEAFF
TRBV7-9	.	TRBJ1-2	.	TGTGCCAGCAGTACTACCTTAGACAGTAACTATGGCTACACCTTC	CASSTTLDSNYGYTF
TRBV10-3	many	TRBJ2-7	TRBD2	TGTGCCATCAGTGGGGCTAGCGGGAGCTACGAGCAGTACTTC	CAISGASGSYEQYF
TRBV7-2	many	TRBJ1-2	.	TGTGCCAGCAGCTTAGGGTGGGCAGGCTATGGCTACACCTTC	CASSLGWAGYGYTF
TRBV9	few	TRBJ1-6	.	TGTGCCAGCAGCGTAGCTGGGAGCTCCTATAATTCACCCCTCCACTTT	CASSVAGSSYNSPLHF
TRBV20-1	many	TRBJ1-5	.	TGCAGTGCTAGTATGCAGGGGAGTAGCAATCAGCCCCAGCATTTT	CSASMQGSSNQPQHF
TRBV4-2	many	TRBJ1-1	.	TGTGCCAGCAGCCGAGTCAAGGGGATGAACACTGAAGCTTTCTTT	CASSRVKGMNTEAFF
TRBV10-3	many	TRBJ1-3	.	TGTGCCATCAAAGGCGGGGGCGAAAACACCATATATTTT	CAIKGGGENTIYF
TRBV12-3/TRBV12-4	.	TRBJ1-1	.	TGTGCCAGCAGTTTATTGGAGTTCAGGGACACTGAAGCTTTCTTT	CASSLLEFRDTEAFF
TRBV20-1	.	TRBJ1-6	TRBD1	TGCAGTGCTAGAGAGGGGACAGGGGGGGGGATTTGGGCCCTCCACTTT	CSAREGTGGGIWALHF